The rows below give T cell receptor beta chains drawn from one sample of a study of cytomegalovirus exposure and HLA in healthy donors. Produced via immunoSEQ multiplex PCR; TCRdb's table is partial and in-frame only. Here the sample spans approximately 160,000 clones, over 70% being singletons. The sample consisted of PBMCs. These receptors were obtained from a woman in her fifties or sixties in good health and CMV-seropositive. Each CDR3 is given with its conserved first and last residue. The D gene is left open where the match is weak. The size field is filled for only some rows; it gives once, few, many or a size class.

j_gene	v_gene	abundance	d_gene	CDR3aa	CDR3nt
TRBJ2-3	TRBV4-1	once	TRBD1	CASSQGMDRAHTDTQYF	TGCGCCAGCAGCCAAGGGATGGACAGGGCTCACACAGATACGCAGTATTTT
TRBJ2-5	TRBV7-9	.	.	CASSPESETQYF	TGTGCCAGCAGCCCAGAATCAGAGACCCAGTACTTC
TRBJ1-1	TRBV5-4	.	.	CASSHKTENTEAFF	TGTGCCAGCAGCCATAAAACAGAGAACACTGAAGCTTTCTTT
TRBJ1-2	TRBV27	.	TRBD1	CASSPDRVGGYTF	TGTGCCAGCAGCCCCGACAGGGTCGGCGGCTACACCTTC
TRBJ2-7	TRBV27	.	TRBD2	CASSLTSGGYEQYF	TGTGCCAGCAGTTTAACCAGCGGGGGCTACGAGCAGTACTTC
TRBJ1-4	TRBV7-2	.	.	CASSLNRVEKLFF	TGTGCCAGCAGCTTAAACAGGGTTGAAAAACTGTTTTTT
TRBJ1-1	TRBV5-1	.	.	CASSLRGAYTEAFF	TGCGCCAGCAGCTTAAGGGGCGCTTACACTGAAGCTTTCTTT
TRBJ2-6	TRBV5-1	.	.	CASSLTGASGANVLTF	TGCGCCAGCAGCTTAACAGGTGCCTCTGGGGCCAACGTCCTGACTTTC
TRBJ2-5	TRBV6-1	once	.	CASSEDGTYEETQYF	TGTGCCAGCAGTGAAGACGGGACATATGAAGAGACCCAGTACTTC
TRBJ1-1	TRBV7-3	.	.	CASSQSGGTDGAFF	TGTGCCAGCAGCCAATCCGGCGGGACCGATGGGGCTTTCTTT
TRBJ1-6	TRBV5-5	.	.	CASSLAGVYGSPLHF	TGTGCCAGCAGCTTGGCAGGGGTATACGGTTCACCCCTCCACTTT
TRBJ1-3	TRBV29-1	.	.	CSVVSGSTNTIYF	TGCAGCGTTGTTTCAGGGTCTACAAACACCATATATTTT
TRBJ2-1	TRBV2	.	.	CASSGGPDRDSGEQFF	TGTGCCAGCAGTGGGGGACCTGACAGGGACTCTGGTGAGCAGTTCTTC
TRBJ2-5	TRBV4-1	.	.	CASSQDRGGATETQYF	TGCGCCAGCAGCCAAGATAGGGGGGGGGCCACAGAGACCCAGTACTTC
TRBJ2-2	TRBV6-5	.	.	CASSYGIATGELFF	TGTGCCAGCAGTTACGGTATAGCTACCGGGGAGCTGTTTTTT
TRBJ1-1	TRBV4-1	.	.	CASSLGVNTEAFF	TGCGCCAGCAGCCTAGGGGTGAACACTGAAGCTTTCTTT
TRBJ2-7	TRBV10-2	few	.	CASLGGEQYF	TGCGCCAGCCTCGGAGGGGAGCAGTACTTC
TRBJ1-1	TRBV7-9	.	.	CASSSTGNTEAFF	TGTGCCAGCAGCAGCACGGGGAACACTGAAGCTTTCTTT
TRBJ2-2	TRBV7-6	.	TRBD2	CASSLYTSGGNAGELFF	TGTGCCAGCAGCCTTTACACTAGCGGGGGGAATGCCGGGGAGCTGTTTTTT
TRBJ1-1	TRBV5-6	.	.	CASRPEWGGGTEAFF	TGTGCCAGCAGGCCCGAGTGGGGGGGAGGCACTGAAGCTTTCTTT
TRBJ1-5	TRBV30	.	.	CAWSAGPTQPQHF	TGTGCCTGGAGTGCAGGTCCAACTCAGCCCCAGCATTTT
TRBJ1-1	TRBV11-2	.	.	CASSAGLTNTEAFF	TGTGCCAGCAGCGCTGGGCTGACGAACACTGAAGCTTTCTTT
TRBJ2-1	TRBV10-3	.	TRBD2	CAISSSGEQQFF	TGTGCCATCAGCTCTAGCGGGGAACAGCAGTTCTTC
TRBJ1-1	TRBV18	.	TRBD1	CASSPQAWDRGPVGNTEAFF	TGTGCCAGCTCACCCCAAGCATGGGACAGGGGGCCAGTCGGGAACACTGAAGCTTTCTTT
TRBJ2-5	TRBV25-1	.	.	CASSDGGSETQYF	TGTGCCAGCAGTGATGGGGGGTCAGAGACCCAGTACTTC
TRBJ1-1	TRBV9	.	TRBD1	CASSVALTGPGAFF	TGTGCCAGCAGCGTAGCCCTGACAGGGCCCGGGGCTTTCTTT
TRBJ1-1	TRBV10-3	.	.	CAIGRQAREAFF	TGTGCCATTGGACGACAGGCCCGCGAGGCTTTCTTT
TRBJ2-3	TRBV29-1	.	.	CSVLSGDNTDTQYF	TGCAGCGTTTTGAGCGGGGACAACACAGATACGCAGTATTTT
TRBJ1-1	TRBV29-1	few	TRBD1	CSVDGGDRAFF	TGCAGCGTTGACGGTGGGGACAGGGCTTTCTTT
TRBJ2-3	TRBV7-7	.	.	CASSLGSEGDTQYF	TGTGCCAGCAGCTTAGGTTCTGAGGGAGATACGCAGTATTTT
TRBJ2-1	TRBV11-2	.	.	CASSLGLAYEQFF	TGTGCCAGCAGCTTAGGTCTAGCGTATGAGCAGTTCTTC
TRBJ2-1	TRBV13	.	.	CASSLRVGEQFF	TGTGCCAGCAGCCTCAGGGTCGGTGAGCAGTTCTTC
TRBJ1-2	TRBV7-9	.	TRBD1	CASSLGQDVFYGYTF	TGTGCCAGCAGCCTCGGACAGGATGTATTCTATGGCTACACCTTC